The 28 T cell receptor beta chains given below trace back to one sample, sequenced in a study of CD4+ T cells in melanoma. Here immunoSEQ multiplex PCR was the method, and the copy in TCRdb shows in-frame clones only, minus some. The sample carries about 21,000 clones, over 75% recorded once. The source of these receptors is a human donor with melanoma.

V gene TRBV10-2 combines with J gene TRBJ1-1, with D possibly being TRBD1 (5 bases). The length of the CDR3 is 13 residues. V was clipped by 3 bases and J by 4 bases, with 9 bases between them. Germline V gene sequence: CDR1 WSHSY, CDR2 SAAADI. In DNA form, the CDR3 reads TGCGCCAGCAGTGAAAACGGGGGCACTGAAGCTTTCTTT. Its protein is CASSENGGTEAFF.

V and J are TRBV5-6 and TRBJ1-6; no firm D call. The CDR3 length is 14 residues. Germline V gene sequence: CDR1 SGHDT, CDR2 YYEEEE. Trimming removed 4 bases at V and 6 bases at J, with 11 bases between. In nucleotides, the CDR3 is TGTGCCAGCAGCCCGGGTTTTAGTAATTCACCCCTCCACTTT. Translated: CASSPGFSNSPLHF.

The chain links TRBV19 to TRBJ2-7, with a weak D call TRBD2 (5 bases). Between the trimmed V and J ends, which lost 5 bases and 2 bases, there was a span of 16 bases. CDR3 length: 15 amino acids. The V gene's germline CDR1 is LNHDA and CDR2 SQIVND (reference sequence). CDR3 sequence: CASSPRAGVAYEQYF. CDR3 nucleotides: TGTGCCAGTAGTCCACGTGCCGGGGTGGCCTACGAGCAGTACTTC. The whole variable domain, filled in from reference TRBV19 and TRBJ2-7, reads DGGITQSPKYLFRKEGQNVTLSCEQNLNHDAMYWYRQDPGQGLRLIYYSQIVNDFQKGDIAEGYSVSREKKESFPLTVTSAQKNPTAFYLCASSPRAGVAYEQYFGPGTRLTVT.

This clone appeared a few times. This chain links TRBV7-2 with TRBJ1-1, with D unresolved. This CDR3 contains 13 residues. Trimming removed 1 base from V and 6 bases from J, with 9 bases in between. Germline CDR1 and CDR2: SGHTA and FQGNSA. DNA of the CDR3: TGTGCCAGCAGCTTAGGTCGGCCGGCTGAAGCTTTCTTT. It is translated as CASSLGRPAEAFF.

The V and J genes are TRBV25-1 and TRBJ2-1, with 9 bases lining up with TRBD1. Germline V gene sequence: CDR1 MGHDK, CDR2 SYGVNS. Trimming removed 3 bases from V and 5 bases from J; junction bases left unmatched: 5. The CDR3 totals 15 residues. CDR3 in DNA: TGTGCCAGCAGTGATGAAAGACAGGGGGACAATGAGCAGTTCTTC. This sequence encodes CASSDERQGDNEQFF.

The CDR3 here is CASSILGSIPEAFF. Written as DNA, the CDR3 is TGTGCCAGTAGTATCTTAGGGTCTATCCCTGAAGCTTTCTTT. The V gene is TRBV19, the J gene TRBJ1-1; D is ambiguous. CDR3 length: 14 amino acids. Germline CDR1 is LNHDA and CDR2 is SQIVND (reference sequence). V was clipped by 3 bases and J by 6 bases, with 14 bases between them.

The J gene is TRBJ2-1, the V gene TRBV11-2; D may be TRBD2 (6 bases). V was trimmed by 3 bases and J by 0 bases, leaving 12 bases between them. Per the germline V gene, CDR1 is SGHAT and CDR2 is FQNNGV. The CDR3 is made up of 16 amino acids. For the CDR3, the DNA is TGTGCCAGCAGCTTCCTAGCGATAAGCTCCTACAATGAGCAGTTCTTC. Its translation is CASSFLAISSYNEQFF.

The gene calls are TRBV7-6 and TRBJ2-1; 9 bases are a match to TRBD1. Germline V lookup: CDR1 SGHVS, CDR2 FNYEAQ. The ends lost 1 base at V and 5 bases at J; junction bases unmatched: 9. The CDR3 contains 17 residues. The CDR3 nucleotides read TGTGCCAGCAGCTTAGGGCCCCGGGACAGGGTACACAATGAGCAGTTCTTC. Its translation: CASSLGPRDRVHNEQFF.

The chain is built from TRBV29-1 and TRBJ1-1, with 12 bases identical to TRBD1. J was trimmed by 5 bases and V by 5 bases; bases with no gene match: 6. Germline CDR1 and CDR2: SQVTM and ANQGSEA. This CDR3 is built from 14 residues. This CDR3 reads CSVLGQGARTEAFF. The CDR3 DNA follows: TGCAGCGTTTTGGGACAGGGGGCGCGGACTGAAGCTTTCTTT.

The chain has TRBV30 and TRBJ2-7; 8 nucleotides line up with TRBD2. Germline-derived CDR1 and CDR2 are GTSNPN and SVGIG (reference sequence). The CDR3 contains 13 residues. J was trimmed by 6 bases and V by 1 base; bases with no gene match: 5. For the CDR3, the DNA is TGTGCCTGGAGTGCGGGACTAGAGGGCGAGCAGTACTTC. This translates into CAWSAGLEGEQYF.

V is TRBV9 and J is TRBJ2-1, with D perhaps TRBD2 (6 bases). Trimming cost V 3 bases and J 5 bases, with 18 bases left between them. The CDR3 sequence is 16 residues long. The germline CDR1 and CDR2 sequences are SGDLS and YYNGEE. The CDR3 is CASSAQRTTNDNEQFF. The CDR3 coding sequence is TGTGCCAGCAGCGCCCAGAGGACTACCAATGACAATGAGCAGTTCTTC.

The V gene is TRBV4-1, the J gene TRBJ1-2, with a tentative D call TRBD1 (5 bases). V gave up 4 bases and J gave up 3 bases, with 15 bases separating them. Germline values: CDR1 MGHRA, CDR2 YSYEKL. The CDR3 is made up of 15 amino acids. CDR3 DNA: TGCGCCAGCAGCCCCCGAGCGCAGGGCCACTATGGCTACACCTTC. It translates to CASSPRAQGHYGYTF.

This chain uses TRBV6-1 with TRBJ2-6; the D is unclear. Trimming took 4 bases from V and 2 from J, leaving 9 bases between them. The CDR3 runs 15 residues. CDR1 and CDR2 from the germline V gene are MNHNS and SASEGT. The CDR3 is CASSGWRAGANVLTF. CDR3 nucleotides: TGTGCCAGCAGTGGATGGCGCGCTGGGGCCAACGTCCTGACTTTC.

This clone occurred once. The J gene is TRBJ1-2, the V gene TRBV5-6, with D maybe TRBD1 (5 bases). Germline V gene lookup returns CDR1 SGHDT and CDR2 YYEEEE. The V gene lost 1 base and the J gene lost 4 bases, with 14 bases spanning the gap. The CDR3 length is 15 residues. CDR3 loop: CASSLIAGKSYGYTF. The DNA of the CDR3 is TGTGCCAGCAGCTTGATCGCAGGGAAGAGCTATGGCTACACCTTC.

This clone was observed once. CDR3 in DNA: TGCGCCAGCAGCGGGGAACCAGGGGGCGCTGGAAACACCATATATTTT. It is translated as CASSGEPGGAGNTIYF. The chain combines TRBV4-1 with TRBJ1-3; TRBD1 agrees at 8 bases. V was clipped by 5 bases and J by 2 bases; unmatched bases: 8. This CDR3 has 16 residues. Germline values: CDR1 MGHRA, CDR2 YSYEKL.

CDR3 loop: CASGFFAGQGKYEQYF. CDR3 nucleotides: TGTGCTAGTGGTTTCTTCGCGGGACAGGGGAAGTACGAGCAGTACTTC. The chain joins TRBV12-5 to TRBJ2-7; 10 nucleotides align to TRBD1. The CDR3 has 16 residues. J gave up 4 bases and V 3 bases, and 9 bases lay outside the gene matches. The germline V gene has CDR1 LGHNT and CDR2 FRNRAP.

Regarding this clone: Other DNA sequences from this sample encode an identical CDR3 as well. The rearrangement joins TRBV4-1 to TRBJ1-2; perhaps TRBD1 as D (5 bases). The CDR3 totals 16 residues. V was shortened by 2 bases and J by 4 bases, with 17 bases between the two germline ends. The germline CDR1 and CDR2 sequences are MGHRA and YSYEKL. CDR3 loop: CASSQSLRGSSYGYTF. The CDR3 DNA sequence: TGCGCCAGCAGCCAATCTCTGAGGGGAAGCAGCTATGGCTACACCTTC.

Only one count was recorded for this clone. The gene calls are TRBV4-1 and TRBJ1-4; D remains unclear. The germline gives CDR1 MGHRA, CDR2 YSYEKL. The CDR3 consists of 16 residues. V was shortened by 1 base and J by 0 bases, with 9 bases between the two germline ends. For the CDR3, the DNA is TGCGCCAGCAGCCAAGCGGCACGAGCAACTAATGAAAAACTGTTTTTT. Amino acid sequence: CASSQAARATNEKLFF.

This sequence joins TRBV29-1 and TRBJ1-6; the D is unclear. The CDR3 has 12 residues. The V gene lost 5 bases and the J gene lost 12 bases, with 14 bases spanning the gap. Germline CDR1 is SQVTM and CDR2 is ANQGSEA. The CDR3 DNA is TGCAGCGTTCTGGTCTCGGGAGGACCCCTCCACTTT. Amino acids: CSVLVSGGPLHF.

The CDR3 loop is CASRGSMNTEAFF. The CDR3 nucleotides read TGTGCCAGCAGGGGCTCTATGAACACTGAAGCTTTCTTT. The chain recombines TRBV27 with TRBJ1-1; D remains ambiguous. CDR1 is MNHEY and CDR2 is SMNVEV in the germline V gene (reference sequence). Trimming cost V 6 bases and J 0 bases, with 8 bases left between them. The CDR3 is made up of 13 amino acids.

The V and J genes are TRBV11-1 and TRBJ1-3; D is unresolved. Germline CDR1 is SGHAT and CDR2 is FQDESV (reference sequence). Trimming left V 4 bases short and J 0 bases short, with 7 bases between. The length of the CDR3 is 14 residues. Written as DNA, the CDR3 is TGTGCCAGCAGCTCTATTACCTCTGGAAACACCATATATTTT. Translation gives CASSSITSGNTIYF. Full variable domain (remainder filled in from reference TRBV11-1 and TRBJ1-3): EAEVAQSPRYKITEKSQAVAFWCDPISGHATLYWYRQILGQGPELLVQFQDESVVDDSQLPKDRFSAERLKGVDSTLKIQPAELGDSAMYLCASSSITSGNTIYFGEGSWLTVV.

This chain uses TRBV5-6 with TRBJ1-1; D unresolved. The germline V gene has CDR1 SGHDT and CDR2 YYEEEE. Trimming removed 5 bases from V and 4 bases from J, with 12 bases in between. The CDR3 runs 13 residues. The DNA for the CDR3 is TGTGCCAGCAGTTACTCGGAAGTCACTGAAGCTTTCTTT. Its protein product is CASSYSEVTEAFF.

The V call is TRBV19, the J call TRBJ2-1; TRBD2 matches 12 bases. Germline trimming cut 8 bases from V and 7 bases from J; bases unmatched to any gene: 9. Germline loops: CDR1 LNHDA, CDR2 SQIVND (reference sequence). This CDR3 contains 15 residues. The CDR3 DNA sequence: TGTGCCAGTCGCATCCTAGCGGGGGGGCGGAATGAGCAGTTCTTC. Translation gives CASRILAGGRNEQFF.

The chain links TRBV11-2 to TRBJ1-3; a weak D match, TRBD1 (5 bases). Trimming took 7 bases from V and 0 from J, leaving 13 bases between them. The length of the CDR3 is 15 residues. The V gene's germline CDR1 is SGHAT and CDR2 FQNNGV. CDR3 sequence reads: CASMGQRSSGNTIYF. The CDR3 DNA reads TGTGCCAGCATGGGGCAGAGAAGCTCTGGAAACACCATATATTTT.

The rearrangement links TRBV19 to TRBJ2-2; D is unresolved. Trimming cost V 7 bases and J 6 bases, with 12 bases left between them. Germline CDR1 is LNHDA and CDR2 is SQIVND (reference sequence). CDR3 size: 13 residues. Here the CDR3 reads CASTLEPAGELFF. The CDR3 DNA reads TGTGCCAGTACCCTTGAGCCGGCCGGGGAGCTGTTTTTT.

The chain uses TRBV7-3 and TRBJ2-3, with TRBD1 matching 7 bases. The CDR3 is made up of 16 amino acids. From germline, CDR1 is SGHTA and CDR2 FQGTGA. After removal of 5 bases from V and 1 base from J, the junction contained 9 bases not matched to a gene. The CDR3 is CASSRTTGLGTDTQYF. The CDR3 DNA follows: TGTGCCAGCAGCCGTACGACAGGGCTCGGCACAGATACGCAGTATTTT.

The chain recombines TRBV18 with TRBJ2-5, with 7 bases fitting TRBD1. The CDR3 runs to 13 residues. Germline V gene sequence: CDR1 KGHSH, CDR2 LQKENI. V lost 8 bases and J lost 1; bases outside the gene matches: 4. CDR3 DNA: TGTGCCAGCGGTGGGACAGCCCAAGAGACCCAGTACTTC. This encodes CASGGTAQETQYF.

The rearrangement links TRBV7-8 to TRBJ2-5, with D uncertain. With 5 bases removed from V and 6 bases from J, the gap between germline ends came to 16 bases. Germline values: CDR1 SGHVS, CDR2 FQNEAQ. The length of the CDR3 is 14 residues. CDR3 DNA: TGTGCCAGCAGCGCGTCGTGGATTAGGAAGACCCAGTACTTC. This translates into CASSASWIRKTQYF. Variable domain in full (rest from reference TRBV7-8 and TRBJ2-5): GAGVSQSPRYKVAKRGQDVALRCDPISGHVSLFWYQQALGQGPEFLTYFQNEAQLDKSGLPSDRFFAERPEGSVSTLKIQRTQQEDSAVYLCASSASWIRKTQYFGPGTRLLVL.